The clone carrying this T cell receptor beta chain showed up just a few times. What it binds is unknown. The data are from a study of blood T cells in healthy people across ages. General study findings and limits: Investigators treated diversity estimates from one million T cells as underestimates. Diversity was higher, and naive CD4+ cells more numerous, in long-lived donors than in aged donors.

The V end lost 1 base, the J end lost 4 bases, and 26 bases lay between the germline ends. Per germline, CDR1 MDHEN and CDR2 SYDVKM. The CDR3 covers 20 residues. Sample-barcoded 5' priming and a J-beta primer mix drove a second PCR of 7 to 11 cycles. TCRdb independently ran MiXCR on the 5' RACE reads; one entry per CDR3 protein. This table holds around 800,000 distinct CDR3 sequences, 46% found once. This receptor was obtained from an elderly man in good health. The V call is TRBV28, the J call TRBJ2-4; D is perhaps TRBD1 (5 bases). The sequencing sample was made of blood. The CDR3 reads CASSLLPPGAPELQKNIQYF. In DNA form, the CDR3 reads TGTGCCAGCAGTTTATTACCACCTGGGGCACCGGAACTGCAGAAAAACATTCAGTACTTC. Full variable domain (rest looked up from reference TRBV28 and TRBJ2-4): DVKVTQSSRYLVKRTGEKVFLECVQDMDHENMFWYRQDPGLGLRLIYFSYDVKMKEKGDIPEGYSVSREKKERFSLILESASTNQTSMYLCASSLLPPGAPELQKNIQYFGAGTRLSVL.